The 15 T cell receptor beta chains presented below share a single source sample, sequenced in a study of blood T cell repertoires in COVID-19. Sequencing used immunoSEQ multiplex PCR; TCRdb keeps in-frame clones, though not all of them. Of about 170,000 clones listed, about 83% are singletons. Sample: peripheral blood. The receptor set was obtained from a woman older than 75 with acute or convalescent COVID-19.

The chain carries TRBV18 and TRBJ1-5; D possibly corresponds to TRBD1 (5 bases). Trimming removed 2 bases at V and 4 bases at J, with 9 bases between. CDR1 KGHSH and CDR2 LQKENI come from the germline V gene. The CDR3 loop spans 14 amino acids. CDR3 in amino acids: CASSPGADNQPQHF. The DNA of the CDR3 is TGTGCCAGCTCACCAGGGGCAGATAATCAGCCCCAGCATTTT.

J is TRBJ2-2 and V is TRBV7-2; D not certain. The CDR3 is 14 residues long. The V gene's germline CDR1 is SGHTA and CDR2 FQGNSA. Trimming took 2 bases from V and 4 from J, leaving 8 bases between them. CDR3 sequence reads: CASSLRLATGELFF. The CDR3 region has the DNA TGTGCCAGCAGCTTACGGTTAGCCACCGGGGAGCTGTTTTTT. The full variable domain, completed using reference TRBV7-2 and TRBJ2-2, is GAGVSQSPSNKVTEKGKDVELRCDPISGHTALYWYRQSLGQGLEFLIYFQGNSAPDKSGLPSDRFSAERTGGSVSTLTIQRTQQEDSAVYLCASSLRLATGELFFGEGSRLTVL.

The chain couples TRBV3-1 (or the pseudogene TRBV3-2) to TRBJ2-7, with D maybe TRBD2 (7 bases). This CDR3 is built from 15 residues. V shed 1 base and J shed 5 bases, with 15 bases lying between them. CDR1 is LGHDT and CDR2 is YNNKEL in the germline V gene (reference sequence). The CDR3 here is CASSQATGGFDEQYF. The CDR3 DNA follows: TGTGCCAGCAGCCAAGCGACGGGGGGCTTCGACGAGCAGTACTTC.

The table lists this clone with a few counts. The V and J genes are TRBV7-2 and TRBJ2-6; no reliable D call. The V end was cut by 1 base, the J end by 0 bases, with 4 bases between. The CDR3 spans 15 residues. Germline V gives CDR1 SGHTA, CDR2 FQGNSA. CDR3: CASSLDHSGANVLTF. The DNA for the CDR3 is TGTGCCAGCAGCTTAGATCACTCTGGGGCCAACGTCCTGACTTTC. The variable domain in full, with the rest retrieved from reference TRBV7-2 and TRBJ2-6, is GAGVSQSPSNKVTEKGKDVELRCDPISGHTALYWYRQSLGQGLEFLIYFQGNSAPDKSGLPSDRFSAERTGGSVSTLTIQRTQQEDSAVYLCASSLDHSGANVLTFGAGSRLTVL.

The chain combines TRBV10-3 with TRBJ2-6, with D possibly being TRBD1 (6 bases). The germline V gene encodes CDR1 ENHRY and CDR2 SYGVKD. CDR3 length: 15 amino acids. Trimming removed 6 bases at V and 2 bases at J, with 11 bases between. In DNA, the CDR3 is TGTGCCATCAGCCGGGACACCACTGGGGCCAACGTCCTGACTTTC. It specifies CAISRDTTGANVLTF.

The rearrangement joins TRBV6-6 to TRBJ1-2; 9 bases match TRBD1. J gave up 8 bases and V 7 bases, and 8 bases lay outside the gene matches. The CDR3 loop spans 13 amino acids. Germline V CDR1 and CDR2: MNHNY, SVGAGI (reference sequence). The CDR3 sequence: CASNLQGARGYTF. The DNA of the CDR3 is TGTGCCAGCAATTTACAGGGGGCGCGCGGCTACACCTTC.

This chain links TRBV19 with TRBJ1-5; 10 positions agree with TRBD1. Trimming cost V 1 base and J 5 bases; bases outside gene matches: 8. CDR3 length equals 17 residues. Germline lookup yields CDR1 LNHDA and CDR2 SQIVND (reference sequence). CDR3: CASSIARQGAKDQPQHF. CDR3 sequence (DNA): TGTGCCAGTAGTATAGCCCGACAGGGGGCAAAGGATCAGCCCCAGCATTTT.

The chain recombines TRBV5-1 with TRBJ1-3, with D unclear. CDR1 SGHRS and CDR2 YFSETQ come from the germline V gene. The CDR3 consists of 15 residues. Trimming shortened V by 0 bases and J by 2 bases, and 9 bases separated the two germline ends. CDR3 residues: CASSLVGETGNTIYF. CDR3 coding DNA: TGCGCCAGCAGCTTGGTCGGGGAAACTGGAAACACCATATATTTT.

The chain uses TRBV18 and TRBJ1-1; 8 nucleotides line up with TRBD1. V lost 6 bases, J lost 1 base, and 4 bases stayed unmatched. This CDR3 spans 14 amino acids. In germline, CDR1 is KGHSH, CDR2 LQKENI. CDR3 bases: TGTGCCAGCTCTTCCGACAGGGGGAACACTGAAGCTTTCTTT. Its protein product is CASSSDRGNTEAFF.

The genes are TRBV20-1 and TRBJ1-5; D remains ambiguous. The CDR3 loop spans 11 amino acids. Germline values: CDR1 DFQATT, CDR2 SNEGSKA (reference sequence). V lost 5 bases, J lost 7 bases, and 9 bases lay in between. CDR3 loop: CSAASGQPQHF. In nucleotides, the CDR3 is TGCAGTGCTGCGTCGGGACAGCCCCAGCATTTT.

The gene calls are TRBV14 and TRBJ2-7, with a tentative D call TRBD1 (5 bases). CDR3 length: 13 amino acids. The germline V and J ends were trimmed by 1 base and 6 bases, with 10 bases remaining between them. Germline CDR1 SGHDN, CDR2 FVKESK. CDR3 protein: CASSQVAGIEQYF. The CDR3 DNA follows: TGTGCCAGCAGCCAAGTGGCAGGGATCGAGCAGTACTTC.

J is TRBJ1-4 and V is TRBV4-1, with unresolved D. CDR3 length equals 14 residues. Germline lookup yields CDR1 MGHRA and CDR2 YSYEKL. The germline V and J ends were trimmed by 1 base and 8 bases, with 11 bases remaining between them. This CDR3 reads CASSQGGDREKLFF. CDR3 DNA sequence: TGCGCCAGCAGCCAAGGAGGTGATCGGGAAAAACTGTTTTTT.

V and J are TRBV30 and TRBJ1-4, with D perhaps matching TRBD1 (5 bases). Germline V CDR1 and CDR2: GTSNPN, SVGIG (reference sequence). The CDR3 is 14 amino acids. V was clipped by 1 base and J by 0 bases, with 6 bases between them. The CDR3 loop is CAWSGQPTNEKLFF. CDR3 in DNA: TGTGCCTGGAGTGGACAGCCAACTAATGAAAAACTGTTTTTT.

This clone was seen a handful of times. This chain uses TRBV11-2 with TRBJ1-4; D gene unclear. This CDR3 contains 14 residues. Germline CDR1 is SGHAT and CDR2 is FQNNGV. Trimming shortened V by 3 bases and J by 7 bases, and 12 bases separated the two germline ends. The CDR3 here is CASSFVLGGEKLFF. Here the CDR3 DNA reads TGTGCCAGCAGCTTCGTTCTGGGAGGTGAAAAACTGTTTTTT.

This clone was found a few times. The V call is TRBV4-3, the J call TRBJ1-1; D possibly corresponds to TRBD1 (6 bases). There are 13 residues in the CDR3. Trimming cost V 4 bases and J 2 bases, with 8 bases left between them. The germline CDR1 and CDR2 sequences are LGHNA and YSLEER. The CDR3 DNA reads as TGCGCCAGCAGCCCGGGACACAACACTGAAGCTTTCTTT. Translated: CASSPGHNTEAFF.